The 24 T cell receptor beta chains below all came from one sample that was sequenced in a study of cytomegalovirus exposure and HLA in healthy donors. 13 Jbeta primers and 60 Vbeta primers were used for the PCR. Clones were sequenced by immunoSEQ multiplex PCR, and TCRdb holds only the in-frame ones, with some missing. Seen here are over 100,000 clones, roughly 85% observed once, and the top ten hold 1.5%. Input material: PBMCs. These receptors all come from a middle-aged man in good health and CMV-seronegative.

DNA for the CDR3: TGTGCCAGCAGTCCCGGGACACAATACGAGCAGTACTTC. It translates to CASSPGTQYEQYF. The J gene is TRBJ2-5, the V gene TRBV28, with D maybe TRBD1 (6 bases). TRBJ2-7 explains the end of the DNA better; the J call may be wrong. Germline values: CDR1 MDHEN, CDR2 SYDVKM. The CDR3 length is 13 residues.

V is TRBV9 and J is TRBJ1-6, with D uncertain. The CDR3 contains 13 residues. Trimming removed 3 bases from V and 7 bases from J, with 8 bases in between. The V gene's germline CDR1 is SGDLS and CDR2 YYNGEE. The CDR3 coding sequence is TGTGCCAGCAGCGCCGGTCCCAATTCACCCCTCCACTTT. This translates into CASSAGPNSPLHF.

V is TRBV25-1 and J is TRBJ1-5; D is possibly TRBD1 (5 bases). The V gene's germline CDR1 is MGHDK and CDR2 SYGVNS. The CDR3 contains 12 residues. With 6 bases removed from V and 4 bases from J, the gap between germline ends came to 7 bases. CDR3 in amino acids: CASSSGNQPQHF. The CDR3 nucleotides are TGTGCCAGCAGCTCAGGGAATCAGCCCCAGCATTTT. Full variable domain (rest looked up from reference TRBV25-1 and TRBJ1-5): EADIYQTPRYLVIGTGKKITLECSQTMGHDKMYWYQQDPGMELHLIHYSYGVNSTEKGDLSSESTVSRIRTEHFPLTLESARPSHTSQYLCASSSGNQPQHFGDGTRLSIL.

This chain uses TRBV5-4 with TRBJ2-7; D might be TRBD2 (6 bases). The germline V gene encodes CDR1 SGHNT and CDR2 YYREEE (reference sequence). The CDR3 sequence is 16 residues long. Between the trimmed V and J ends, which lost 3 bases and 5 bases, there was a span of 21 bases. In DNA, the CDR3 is TGTGCCAGCAGCTCCGACGCGGACTATCCCTCTCACGAGCAGTACTTC. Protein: CASSSDADYPSHEQYF.

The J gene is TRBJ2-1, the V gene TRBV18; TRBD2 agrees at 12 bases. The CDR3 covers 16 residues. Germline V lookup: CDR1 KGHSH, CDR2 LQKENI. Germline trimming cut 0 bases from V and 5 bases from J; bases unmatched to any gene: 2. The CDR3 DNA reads TGTGCCAGCTCACCACCCCTAGCGGGGGGGGACAATGAGCAGTTCTTC. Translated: CASSPPLAGGDNEQFF.

CDR3 sequence (DNA): TGTGCCAGCGGACTAGCGGGGGGGCCCCCGGGGGGAGATACGCAGTATTTT. It encodes CASGLAGGPPGGDTQYF. The V and J genes are TRBV7-3 and TRBJ2-3, with 15 bases fitting TRBD2. Germline V lookup: CDR1 SGHTA, CDR2 FQGTGA. Trimming at V came to 8 bases and at J to 5 bases, leaving 11 bases not matched to a gene. This CDR3 spans 17 amino acids.

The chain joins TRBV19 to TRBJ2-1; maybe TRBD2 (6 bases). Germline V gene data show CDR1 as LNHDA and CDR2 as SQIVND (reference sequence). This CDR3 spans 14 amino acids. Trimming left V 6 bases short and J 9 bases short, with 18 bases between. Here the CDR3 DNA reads TGTGCCAGTAGAGAATGGCGGGGACTCGGTGAGCAGTTCTTC. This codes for CASREWRGLGEQFF.

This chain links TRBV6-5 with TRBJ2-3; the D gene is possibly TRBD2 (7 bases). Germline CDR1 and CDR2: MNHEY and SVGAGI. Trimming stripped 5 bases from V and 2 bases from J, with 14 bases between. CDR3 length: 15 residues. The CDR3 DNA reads TGTGCCAGCAGTCCCCTAGGGGGGGCCACAGATACGCAGTATTTT. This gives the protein CASSPLGGATDTQYF.

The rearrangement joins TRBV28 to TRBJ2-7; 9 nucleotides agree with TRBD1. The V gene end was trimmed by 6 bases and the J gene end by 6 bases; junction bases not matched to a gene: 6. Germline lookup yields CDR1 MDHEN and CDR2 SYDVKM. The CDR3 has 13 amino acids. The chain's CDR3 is CASRGTGQGEQYF. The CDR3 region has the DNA TGTGCCAGCAGGGGGACAGGGCAGGGCGAGCAGTACTTC.

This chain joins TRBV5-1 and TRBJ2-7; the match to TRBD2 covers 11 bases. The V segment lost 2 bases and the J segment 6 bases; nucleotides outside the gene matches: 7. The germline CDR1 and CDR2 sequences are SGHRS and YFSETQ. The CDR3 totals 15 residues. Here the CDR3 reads CASSLLAGDLSEQYF. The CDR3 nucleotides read TGCGCCAGCAGCTTACTAGCGGGAGATCTAAGCGAGCAGTACTTC.

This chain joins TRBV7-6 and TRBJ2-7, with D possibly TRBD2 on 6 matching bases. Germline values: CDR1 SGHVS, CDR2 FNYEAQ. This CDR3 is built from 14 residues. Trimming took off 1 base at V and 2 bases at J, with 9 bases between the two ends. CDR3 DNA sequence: TGTGCCAGCAGCTTAGGTTGGGGGGCCTACGAGCAGTACTTC. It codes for CASSLGWGAYEQYF.

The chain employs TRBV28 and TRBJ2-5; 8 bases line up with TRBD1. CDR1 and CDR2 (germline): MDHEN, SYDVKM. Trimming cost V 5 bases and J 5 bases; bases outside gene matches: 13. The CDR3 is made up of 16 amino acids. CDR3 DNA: TGTGCCAGCAGTCCCTCGGTTGTCAGGGGGCGGGAGACCCAGTACTTC. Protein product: CASSPSVVRGRETQYF.

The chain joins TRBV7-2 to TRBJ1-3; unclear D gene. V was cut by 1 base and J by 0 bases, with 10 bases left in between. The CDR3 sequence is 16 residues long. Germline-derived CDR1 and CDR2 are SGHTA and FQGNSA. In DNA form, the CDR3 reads TGTGCCAGCAGCTTAGTGTCCCAGGTCTCTGGAAACACCATATATTTT. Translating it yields CASSLVSQVSGNTIYF.

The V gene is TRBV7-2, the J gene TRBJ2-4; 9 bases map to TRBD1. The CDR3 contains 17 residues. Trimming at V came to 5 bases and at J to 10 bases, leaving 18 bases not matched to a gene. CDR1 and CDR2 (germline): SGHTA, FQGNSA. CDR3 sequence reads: CASSPTRGGQGREIQYF. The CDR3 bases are TGTGCCAGCAGCCCTACACGGGGTGGACAGGGGAGGGAGATTCAGTACTTC.

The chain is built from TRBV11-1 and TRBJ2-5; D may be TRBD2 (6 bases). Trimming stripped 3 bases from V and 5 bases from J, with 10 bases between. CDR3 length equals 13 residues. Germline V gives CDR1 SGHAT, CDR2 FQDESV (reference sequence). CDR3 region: CASSFLASETQYF. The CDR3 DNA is TGTGCCAGCAGCTTCCTAGCGTCGGAGACCCAGTACTTC.

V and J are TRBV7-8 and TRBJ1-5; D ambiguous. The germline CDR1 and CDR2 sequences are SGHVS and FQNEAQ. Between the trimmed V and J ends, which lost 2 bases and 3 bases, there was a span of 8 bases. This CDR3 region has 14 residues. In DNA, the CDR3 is TGTGCCAGCAGCTTAACGCAGTCCAATCAGCCCCAGCATTTT. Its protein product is CASSLTQSNQPQHF.

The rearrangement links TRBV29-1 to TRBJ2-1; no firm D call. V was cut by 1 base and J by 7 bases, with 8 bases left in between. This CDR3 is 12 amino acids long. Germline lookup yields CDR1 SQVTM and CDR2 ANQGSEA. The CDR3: CSVEGQLNEQFF. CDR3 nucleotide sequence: TGCAGCGTTGAAGGACAATTAAATGAGCAGTTCTTC.

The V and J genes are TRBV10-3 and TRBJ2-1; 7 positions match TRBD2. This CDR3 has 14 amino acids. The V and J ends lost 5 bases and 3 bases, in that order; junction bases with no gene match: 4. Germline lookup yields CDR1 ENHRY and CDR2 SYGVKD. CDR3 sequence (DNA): TGTGCCATCAGTTCCCCGGGGGGCTACAATGAGCAGTTCTTC. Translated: CAISSPGGYNEQFF.

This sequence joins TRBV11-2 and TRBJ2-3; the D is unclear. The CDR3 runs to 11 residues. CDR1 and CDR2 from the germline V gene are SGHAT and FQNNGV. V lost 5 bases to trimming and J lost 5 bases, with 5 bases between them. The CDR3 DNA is TGTGCCAGCAGCCAGATAGATACGCAGTATTTT. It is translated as CASSQIDTQYF.

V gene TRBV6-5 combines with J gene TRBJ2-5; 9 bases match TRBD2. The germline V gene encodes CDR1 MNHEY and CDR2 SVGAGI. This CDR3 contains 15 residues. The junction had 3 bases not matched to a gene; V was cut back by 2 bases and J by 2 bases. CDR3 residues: CASSYQAGGQETQYF. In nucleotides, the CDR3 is TGTGCCAGCAGTTACCAAGCGGGGGGACAAGAGACCCAGTACTTC.

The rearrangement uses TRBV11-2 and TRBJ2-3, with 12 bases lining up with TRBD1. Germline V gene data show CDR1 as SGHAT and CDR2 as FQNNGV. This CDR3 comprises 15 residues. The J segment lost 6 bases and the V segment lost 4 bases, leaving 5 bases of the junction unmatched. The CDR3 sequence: CASSSGTGGADTQYF. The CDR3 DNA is TGTGCCAGCAGCTCAGGGACAGGGGGCGCGGATACGCAGTATTTT.

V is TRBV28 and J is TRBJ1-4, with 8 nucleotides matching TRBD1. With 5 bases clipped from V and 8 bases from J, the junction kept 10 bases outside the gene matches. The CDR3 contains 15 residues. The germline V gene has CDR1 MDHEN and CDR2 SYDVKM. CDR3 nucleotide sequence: TGTGCCAGCAGTCGCCCGACAGGGGAATCAGAAAAACTGTTTTTT. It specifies CASSRPTGESEKLFF.

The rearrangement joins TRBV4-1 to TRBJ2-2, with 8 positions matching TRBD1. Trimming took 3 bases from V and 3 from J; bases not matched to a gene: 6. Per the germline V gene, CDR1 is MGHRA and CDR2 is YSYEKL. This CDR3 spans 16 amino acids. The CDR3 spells CASSQPGQAYTGELFF. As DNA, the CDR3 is TGCGCCAGCAGCCAGCCGGGACAGGCTTACACCGGGGAGCTGTTTTTT.

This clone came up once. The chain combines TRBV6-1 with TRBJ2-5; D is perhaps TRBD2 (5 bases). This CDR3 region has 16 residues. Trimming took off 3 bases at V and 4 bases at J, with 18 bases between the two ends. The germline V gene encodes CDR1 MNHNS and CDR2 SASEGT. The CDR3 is CASSEAARVRGETQYF. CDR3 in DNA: TGTGCCAGCAGTGAGGCTGCCCGGGTCCGGGGAGAGACCCAGTACTTC.